This T cell receptor (beta chain) stems from a study of cytomegalovirus exposure and HLA in healthy donors (dated by TCRdb to the late 2010s). Regarding the research as a whole: According to a later analysis, one platform produced both the 120 validation repertoires and the roughly 650 repertoires of the first cohort. The study was designed to test whether signatures of past pathogen exposure could be identified by cataloging public T cell receptors. To predict cytomegalovirus infection status, the study brought together high-throughput TCR immunosequencing, statistical association of individual TCRs with disease status, and machine learning. A separate validation cohort of over a hundred different subjects was used in addition to the approximately 640-subject first cohort.

The donors were included in the validation cohort of some 110 subjects, a group kept apart from the roughly 730-subject first cohort. Study-wide conclusions, independent of this receptor: Subsequent analysis determined that TCRs grouped into clusters in the first cohort also showed a tendency toward co-occurrence across the 130 or so validation repertoires, and approximately 94% of cluster scores exceeded 0. The classifier was reported to diagnose cytomegalovirus status with high specificity and sensitivity in both the original and validation cohorts. According to the authors, the approach could potentially be generalized to other disease states and immunological phenotypes. In vitro tests confirmed that three of the cytomegalovirus-associated TCR beta chains recognize cytomegalovirus antigens. All 110 or so repertoires were used to score co-occurrence in the validation cohort in a later analysis, because that analysis had no HLA typing for the cohort. The study listed over 150 TCR beta chains as associated with cytomegalovirus. Most TCR sequences were observed very rarely across donors, whereas some public TCRs were present in many individuals.

V and J lose 6 bases and 4 bases, and a span of 16 bases separates them. The germline V gene sets CDR1 to MDHEN and CDR2 to SYDVKM. Counted from cysteine to phenylalanine, this CDR3 has 15 amino acids. The retained sequence is limited to the CDR3, 45 bases, with the frame set at the first base. Library preparation used the immunoSEQ multiplex PCR assay. For the original study's pipeline: A statistical classification framework was built to diagnose cytomegalovirus status from the catalog of TCR beta chain sequences. TCRdb took this table from immuneACCESS and kept in-frame rearrangements with V and J called. Such tables lack part of the clones; where checked against another copy, unresolved V genes explain under half of the gap, and the rest is unexplained. V, J and clone size are taken as reported in that table, and D and trimming were inferred from the DNA itself. The sample table records around 150,000 clones; roughly nine tenths of these occur just once. In total, the top ten clones hold around 2.7% of the sample.

This clone came up once. The specificity of this receptor is unknown. Per-base quality was not reported, and no clone a single base away is much larger than it. The TCR comes from a woman younger than 35 in good health and CMV-seropositive. Sequencing was carried out using PBMCs. The chain was built from TRBV28 and TRBJ2-1; the best D guess is TRBD2, with 5 bases matching. The nucleotide sequence reads TGTGCCAGCAGAGCGGCTTTAGGTATATACAATGAGCAGTTCTTC. This gives the protein CASRAALGIYNEQFF. Supplemented by the reference TRBV28 and TRBJ2-1 proteins around the CDR3, the complete variable domain is DVKVTQSSRYLVKRTGEKVFLECVQDMDHENMFWYRQDPGLGLRLIYFSYDVKMKEKGDIPEGYSVSREKKERFSLILESASTNQTSMYLCASRAALGIYNEQFFGPGTRLTVL.